The entry that follows covers one T cell receptor beta chain sequence. No antigen is known for it. These data are taken from a study of prognosis after radiotherapy for stage I lung cancer. Study background: Enrolled patients (around 12 men, about six women) had a median age of approximately 74 years and an age range of about 50 to 85 years. Several of the patients had squamous cell carcinoma tumors, while around 11 had adenocarcinoma tumors. A handful of patients developed post-radiotherapy distant metastases at median around seven months; about 14 had no significant progression.

This CDR3 has 14 residues. V gave up 6 bases and J gave up 0 bases, with 10 bases separating them. Germline CDR1 and CDR2: SGHTA and FQGTGA. Study-level findings and limits: The authors reported that TRBV and TRBJ gene usage differed between patients with and without metastases.

Genomic DNA provided the template from which TCR beta CDR3 was amplified by two-round multiplex PCR. Primers were specific to each TRBV and TRBJ gene in first-round PCR. One entry per CDR3 protein results from TCRdb running MiXCR on the multiplex PCR reads. The repertoire holds nearly 35,000 distinct CDR3 sequences, with approximately 35% as singletons. This clonotype was sampled from a donor aged 50 or older with non-small cell lung cancer. The specimen comprised PBMCs, sampled before or after stereotactic body radiation therapy (not recorded which). The rearrangement joins TRBV7-3 to TRBJ2-3; D gene uncertain. CDR3 residues: CASSEYTSTDTQYF. CDR3 nucleotide sequence: TGTGCCAGCAGTGAATATACTAGCACAGATACGCAGTATTTT.